This passage covers 27 T cell receptor beta chains from one sample sequenced in a study of cytomegalovirus exposure and HLA in healthy donors. With 60 Vbeta and 13 Jbeta primers, the PCR was carried out. Data came from immunoSEQ multiplex PCR; TCRdb stores just in-frame clones and leaves some out. The table lists about 110,000 clones, over 65% of them singletons, with about an eighth in the top ten. The specimen sequenced was PBMCs. The receptors come from a man aged 30 to 39 in good health and CMV-seropositive.

This clone appeared once. V and J are TRBV27 and TRBJ2-1; D possibly corresponds to TRBD1 (7 bases). Germline-derived CDR1 and CDR2 are MNHEY and SMNVEV (reference sequence). With 6 bases removed from V and 10 bases from J, the gap between germline ends came to 16 bases. CDR3 length: 13 residues. The CDR3 sequence is CASSQGGHREQFF. The CDR3 nucleotides are TGTGCCAGCAGCCAGGGGGGCCACCGGGAGCAGTTCTTC.

This clone occurred once. Here the CDR3 DNA reads TGTGCCAGCAGTCCTTGGGGGCAGGGGGACGACGAGCAGTACTTC. The encoded protein is CASSPWGQGDDEQYF. The rearrangement uses TRBV28 and TRBJ2-7; 7 bases match TRBD1. J was trimmed by 5 bases and V by 5 bases; bases with no gene match: 12. Germline assignment: CDR1 MDHEN and CDR2 SYDVKM. The CDR3 has 15 amino acids.

The chain has TRBV27 and TRBJ2-1, with 7 nucleotides matching TRBD1. The CDR3 has 15 amino acids. CDR1 MNHEY and CDR2 SMNVEV come from the germline V gene (reference sequence). Losses at the gene ends were 2 bases for V and 4 bases for J; bases not matched to a gene: 5. The CDR3 bases are TGTGCCAGCAGTTTAGTGACAGGGACATACAATGAGCAGTTCTTC. Its protein is CASSLVTGTYNEQFF.

V gene TRBV19 combines with J gene TRBJ2-7; TRBD1 matches at 7 bases. Germline trimming cut 3 bases from V and 3 bases from J; bases unmatched to any gene: 5. From germline, CDR1 is LNHDA and CDR2 SQIVND (reference sequence). The CDR3 spans 14 residues. CDR3 in DNA: TGTGCCAGTAGTATCGCCGACAGGGTCTACGAGCAGTACTTC. Translated: CASSIADRVYEQYF.

The rearrangement links TRBV19 to TRBJ2-4; TRBD1 matches 7 bases. The CDR3 covers 12 residues. V trimming: 5 bases; J trimming: 8 bases; junction bases outside the gene matches: 3. CDR1 is LNHDA and CDR2 is SQIVND in the germline V gene (reference sequence). The CDR3 spells CASSGDRHIQYF. In DNA, the CDR3 is TGTGCCAGTAGTGGGGACAGACACATTCAGTACTTC.

The chain carries TRBV5-4 and TRBJ1-4; D is uncertain. The CDR3 spans 14 residues. Trimming shortened V by 3 bases and J by 8 bases, and 14 bases separated the two germline ends. Germline loops: CDR1 SGHNT, CDR2 YYREEE (reference sequence). The CDR3 sequence is CASSSNAGGEKLFF. Here the CDR3 DNA reads TGTGCCAGCAGCTCGAATGCAGGAGGGGAAAAACTGTTTTTT. Full variable domain (remainder filled in from reference TRBV5-4 and TRBJ1-4): ETGVTQSPTHLIKTRGQQVTLRCSSQSGHNTVSWYQQALGQGPQFIFQYYREEENGRGNFPPRFSGLQFPNYSSELNVNALELDDSALYLCASSSNAGGEKLFFGSGTQLSVL.

This clone came up a few times. The V gene is TRBV7-7, the J gene TRBJ2-3; 7 bases are a match to TRBD1. The CDR3 runs to 16 residues. The germline V gene has CDR1 SSHAT and CDR2 FNYEAQ (reference sequence). V dropped 5 bases and J dropped 3; count of bases not matched to a gene: 11. The CDR3 DNA sequence: TGTGCCAGCAGCGCAGGACAGGCGCTAAGGACAGATACGCAGTATTTT. Protein sequence: CASSAGQALRTDTQYF.

The chain has TRBV11-3 and TRBJ2-2, with a tentative D call TRBD1 (6 bases). Trimming pared 5 bases from V and 4 bases from J, leaving 14 bases between. CDR3 size: 15 residues. Per the germline V gene, CDR1 is SGHNT and CDR2 is YENEEA. As DNA, the CDR3 is TGTGCCAGCAGCGACCGGACAGAGAGCACCGGGGAGCTGTTTTTT. Translation: CASSDRTESTGELFF.

The chain carries TRBV19 and TRBJ1-4; D gene ambiguous. The germline gives CDR1 LNHDA, CDR2 SQIVND (reference sequence). The CDR3 is 14 residues long. V was shortened by 0 bases and J by 7 bases, with 9 bases between the two germline ends. The CDR3 spells CASSIDLAGEKLFF. CDR3 DNA: TGTGCCAGTAGTATAGATCTCGCGGGTGAAAAACTGTTTTTT. The entire variable domain, with the rest obtained from reference TRBV19 and TRBJ1-4, is as follows: DGGITQSPKYLFRKEGQNVTLSCEQNLNHDAMYWYRQDPGQGLRLIYYSQIVNDFQKGDIAEGYSVSREKKESFPLTVTSAQKNPTAFYLCASSIDLAGEKLFFGSGTQLSVL.

V usage is TRBV4-1 and J usage is TRBJ1-1; TRBD1 matches at 9 bases. The germline gives CDR1 MGHRA, CDR2 YSYEKL. V dropped 3 bases and J dropped 8; count of bases not matched to a gene: 7. The CDR3 extends over 14 amino acids. The CDR3 DNA follows: TGCGCCAGCAGCCACCCGGACAGGGGAGCCGAAGCTTTCTTT. Translated, it gives CASSHPDRGAEAFF.

This chain uses TRBV19 with TRBJ1-4; no firm D call. Germline V gene data show CDR1 as LNHDA and CDR2 as SQIVND (reference sequence). V lost 5 bases and J 8 bases, leaving 18 bases between the germline ends. The CDR3 loop spans 15 amino acids. The CDR3 spells CASSGSNSVEEKLFF. The CDR3 coding sequence is TGTGCCAGTAGTGGTTCCAACTCGGTGGAGGAAAAACTGTTTTTT.

The J gene is TRBJ1-5, the V gene TRBV28, with D perhaps matching TRBD1 (5 bases). Per the germline V gene, CDR1 is MDHEN and CDR2 is SYDVKM. The CDR3 spans 12 residues. V lost 6 bases to trimming and J lost 7 bases, with 10 bases between them. The CDR3 reads CASRGPAQPQHF. For the CDR3, the DNA is TGTGCCAGCAGGGGGCCGGCACAGCCCCAGCATTTT. Full variable domain (rest looked up from reference TRBV28 and TRBJ1-5): DVKVTQSSRYLVKRTGEKVFLECVQDMDHENMFWYRQDPGLGLRLIYFSYDVKMKEKGDIPEGYSVSREKKERFSLILESASTNQTSMYLCASRGPAQPQHFGDGTRLSIL.

This clone was observed a handful of times. The chain couples TRBV18 to TRBJ1-5; 12 nucleotides line up with TRBD1. J gave up 5 bases and V 2 bases, and 1 base lay outside the gene matches. CDR1 and CDR2 (germline): KGHSH, LQKENI. This CDR3 is built from 15 residues. The CDR3 DNA sequence: TGTGCCAGCTCACCAGGGACAGGGGGCTATCAGCCCCAGCATTTT. It encodes CASSPGTGGYQPQHF.

In DNA form, the CDR3 reads TGTGCCAGTACCTACCGAGGGGGTCCAACCGGGGAGCTGTTTTTT. It codes for CASTYRGGPTGELFF. V usage is TRBV19 and J usage is TRBJ2-2; a possible D gene is TRBD1 (6 bases). The germline gives CDR1 LNHDA, CDR2 SQIVND (reference sequence). The CDR3 has 15 amino acids. Trimming left V 7 bases short and J 5 bases short, with 17 bases between.

The rearrangement uses TRBV7-9 and TRBJ2-3; the D gene is possibly TRBD2 (7 bases). This CDR3 comprises 15 residues. The V gene's germline CDR1 is SEHNR and CDR2 FQNEAQ (reference sequence). Trimming removed 3 bases at V and 0 bases at J, with 10 bases between. CDR3 sequence: CASSFAGASTDTQYF. The DNA for the CDR3 is TGTGCCAGCAGCTTTGCGGGGGCCAGCACAGATACGCAGTATTTT. Filled out from reference TRBV7-9 and TRBJ2-3, the complete variable domain reads DTGVSQNPRHKITKRGQNVTFRCDPISEHNRLYWYRQTLGQGPEFLTYFQNEAQLEKSRLLSDRFSAERPKGSFSTLEIQRTEQGDSAMYLCASSFAGASTDTQYFGPGTRLTVL.

In this sample, this clone turned up a few times. This rearrangement joins TRBV19 to TRBJ2-6, with unresolved D. Trimming left V 7 bases short and J 4 bases short, with 14 bases between. The germline CDR1 and CDR2 sequences are LNHDA and SQIVND (reference sequence). This CDR3 contains 15 residues. CDR3 loop: CASTLSFLGANVLTF. For the CDR3, the DNA is TGTGCCAGTACCTTGAGTTTCCTGGGGGCCAACGTCCTGACTTTC. The full variable domain, with the rest looked up from reference TRBV19 and TRBJ2-6, is DGGITQSPKYLFRKEGQNVTLSCEQNLNHDAMYWYRQDPGQGLRLIYYSQIVNDFQKGDIAEGYSVSREKKESFPLTVTSAQKNPTAFYLCASTLSFLGANVLTFGAGSRLTVL.

The chain is built from TRBV5-1 and TRBJ1-4; the D gene is possibly TRBD1 (5 bases). Germline V gene lookup returns CDR1 SGHRS and CDR2 YFSETQ. With 4 bases removed from V and 3 bases from J, the gap between germline ends came to 16 bases. The CDR3 has 16 amino acids. The CDR3 coding sequence is TGCGCCAGCAGCGCCGGGACTGGGGCTTCTAATGAAAAACTGTTTTTT. Protein: CASSAGTGASNEKLFF.

The chain recombines TRBV10-3 with TRBJ2-5, with D hard to call. Germline V gene data show CDR1 as ENHRY and CDR2 as SYGVKD. V shed 3 bases and J shed 4 bases, with 9 bases lying between them. This CDR3 has 13 residues. CDR3: CAISDLGVETQYF. Written as DNA, the CDR3 is TGTGCCATCAGTGATCTGGGCGTAGAGACCCAGTACTTC.

This clone was observed a few times. The chain carries TRBV30 and TRBJ1-5, with 10 bases lining up with TRBD1. Germline CDR1 is GTSNPN and CDR2 is SVGIG (reference sequence). This CDR3 has 15 amino acids. V dropped 1 base and J dropped 3; count of bases not matched to a gene: 3. In nucleotides, the CDR3 is TGTGCCTGGAGTGGGGGACAGGGGTACAATCAGCCCCAGCATTTT. The encoded protein is CAWSGGQGYNQPQHF.

V gene TRBV5-4 combines with J gene TRBJ1-2; D gene uncertain. Germline loops: CDR1 SGHNT, CDR2 YYREEE (reference sequence). This CDR3 contains 11 residues. Trimming pared 4 bases from V and 3 bases from J, leaving 4 bases between. CDR3: CASSQDYGYTF. In DNA form, the CDR3 reads TGTGCCAGCAGCCAGGACTATGGCTACACCTTC.

The rearrangement uses TRBV7-2 and TRBJ2-3; no firm D call. Trimming shortened V by 2 bases and J by 1 base, and 4 bases separated the two germline ends. Germline V gene lookup returns CDR1 SGHTA and CDR2 FQGNSA. The CDR3 covers 13 residues. CDR3 DNA sequence: TGTGCCAGCAGCTTACCTGGCACAGATACGCAGTATTTT. Translation gives CASSLPGTDTQYF.

The chain recombines TRBV4-3 with TRBJ2-7; 10 positions agree with TRBD1. Trimming cost V 3 bases and J 2 bases; bases outside gene matches: 4. The CDR3 consists of 15 residues. The V gene's germline CDR1 is LGHNA and CDR2 YSLEER. CDR3 amino acids: CASSQSGTGAYEQYF. The CDR3 nucleotides read TGCGCCAGCAGCCAGAGTGGGACAGGGGCCTACGAGCAGTACTTC.

This rearrangement joins TRBV30 to TRBJ2-1, with 7 nucleotides matching TRBD1. Trimming cost V 8 bases and J 0 bases; bases outside gene matches: 10. The CDR3 extends over 15 amino acids. Germline values: CDR1 GTSNPN, CDR2 SVGIG (reference sequence). In DNA form, the CDR3 reads TGTGCCGGAGAGTGGGGACAGAGCTCCTACAATGAGCAGTTCTTC. Encoded protein: CAGEWGQSSYNEQFF.

The rearrangement uses TRBV10-3 and TRBJ2-7; 11 positions match TRBD2. This CDR3 spans 14 amino acids. CDR1 is ENHRY, CDR2 SYGVKD, per germline. V lost 11 bases, J lost 2 bases, and 8 bases stayed unmatched. CDR3 DNA sequence: TGTGCCGGGGGTAGCGGGGGGGCAGCCTACGAGCAGTACTTC. Its protein product is CAGGSGGAAYEQYF.

The chain employs TRBV4-1 and TRBJ1-1; D not certain. This CDR3 comprises 15 residues. The germline gives CDR1 MGHRA, CDR2 YSYEKL. V lost 0 bases to trimming and J lost 3 bases, with 11 bases between them. CDR3 protein: CASSQEPDWDTEAFF. Here the CDR3 DNA reads TGCGCCAGCAGCCAAGAACCGGACTGGGACACTGAAGCTTTCTTT.

The chain links TRBV19 to TRBJ2-5, with D perhaps matching TRBD1 (7 bases). The CDR3 extends over 15 amino acids. Per the germline V gene, CDR1 is LNHDA and CDR2 is SQIVND (reference sequence). V lost 7 bases to trimming and J lost 0 bases, with 15 bases between them. The CDR3 is CASTLRGTDQETQYF. The CDR3, as DNA: TGTGCCAGTACCCTACGGGGGACAGACCAAGAGACCCAGTACTTC.

V usage is TRBV5-8 and J usage is TRBJ2-5; 11 bases line up with TRBD2. Germline CDR1 SGHTS, CDR2 YDEGEE. This CDR3 spans 16 amino acids. Trimming removed 0 bases from V and 4 bases from J; junction bases left unmatched: 5. The CDR3 spells CASSLVFTSGGETQYF. Here the CDR3 DNA reads TGTGCCAGCAGCTTGGTGTTTACTAGCGGGGGAGAGACCCAGTACTTC.